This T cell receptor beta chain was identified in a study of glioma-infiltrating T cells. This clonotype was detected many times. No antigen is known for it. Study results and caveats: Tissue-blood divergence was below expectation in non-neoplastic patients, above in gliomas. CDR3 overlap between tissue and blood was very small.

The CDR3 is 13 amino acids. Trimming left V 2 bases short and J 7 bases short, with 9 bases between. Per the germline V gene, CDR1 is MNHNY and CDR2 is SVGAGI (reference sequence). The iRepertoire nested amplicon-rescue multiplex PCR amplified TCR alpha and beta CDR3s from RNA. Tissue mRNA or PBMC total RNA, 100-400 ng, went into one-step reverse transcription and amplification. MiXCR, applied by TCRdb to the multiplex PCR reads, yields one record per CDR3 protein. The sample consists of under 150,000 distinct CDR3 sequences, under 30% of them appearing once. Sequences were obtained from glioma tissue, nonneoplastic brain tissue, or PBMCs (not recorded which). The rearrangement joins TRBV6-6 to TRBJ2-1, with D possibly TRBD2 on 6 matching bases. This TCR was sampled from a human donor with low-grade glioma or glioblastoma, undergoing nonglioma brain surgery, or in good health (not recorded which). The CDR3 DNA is TGTGCCAGCAGTTACCGACGGGGGAATGAGCAGTTCTTC. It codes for CASSYRRGNEQFF.